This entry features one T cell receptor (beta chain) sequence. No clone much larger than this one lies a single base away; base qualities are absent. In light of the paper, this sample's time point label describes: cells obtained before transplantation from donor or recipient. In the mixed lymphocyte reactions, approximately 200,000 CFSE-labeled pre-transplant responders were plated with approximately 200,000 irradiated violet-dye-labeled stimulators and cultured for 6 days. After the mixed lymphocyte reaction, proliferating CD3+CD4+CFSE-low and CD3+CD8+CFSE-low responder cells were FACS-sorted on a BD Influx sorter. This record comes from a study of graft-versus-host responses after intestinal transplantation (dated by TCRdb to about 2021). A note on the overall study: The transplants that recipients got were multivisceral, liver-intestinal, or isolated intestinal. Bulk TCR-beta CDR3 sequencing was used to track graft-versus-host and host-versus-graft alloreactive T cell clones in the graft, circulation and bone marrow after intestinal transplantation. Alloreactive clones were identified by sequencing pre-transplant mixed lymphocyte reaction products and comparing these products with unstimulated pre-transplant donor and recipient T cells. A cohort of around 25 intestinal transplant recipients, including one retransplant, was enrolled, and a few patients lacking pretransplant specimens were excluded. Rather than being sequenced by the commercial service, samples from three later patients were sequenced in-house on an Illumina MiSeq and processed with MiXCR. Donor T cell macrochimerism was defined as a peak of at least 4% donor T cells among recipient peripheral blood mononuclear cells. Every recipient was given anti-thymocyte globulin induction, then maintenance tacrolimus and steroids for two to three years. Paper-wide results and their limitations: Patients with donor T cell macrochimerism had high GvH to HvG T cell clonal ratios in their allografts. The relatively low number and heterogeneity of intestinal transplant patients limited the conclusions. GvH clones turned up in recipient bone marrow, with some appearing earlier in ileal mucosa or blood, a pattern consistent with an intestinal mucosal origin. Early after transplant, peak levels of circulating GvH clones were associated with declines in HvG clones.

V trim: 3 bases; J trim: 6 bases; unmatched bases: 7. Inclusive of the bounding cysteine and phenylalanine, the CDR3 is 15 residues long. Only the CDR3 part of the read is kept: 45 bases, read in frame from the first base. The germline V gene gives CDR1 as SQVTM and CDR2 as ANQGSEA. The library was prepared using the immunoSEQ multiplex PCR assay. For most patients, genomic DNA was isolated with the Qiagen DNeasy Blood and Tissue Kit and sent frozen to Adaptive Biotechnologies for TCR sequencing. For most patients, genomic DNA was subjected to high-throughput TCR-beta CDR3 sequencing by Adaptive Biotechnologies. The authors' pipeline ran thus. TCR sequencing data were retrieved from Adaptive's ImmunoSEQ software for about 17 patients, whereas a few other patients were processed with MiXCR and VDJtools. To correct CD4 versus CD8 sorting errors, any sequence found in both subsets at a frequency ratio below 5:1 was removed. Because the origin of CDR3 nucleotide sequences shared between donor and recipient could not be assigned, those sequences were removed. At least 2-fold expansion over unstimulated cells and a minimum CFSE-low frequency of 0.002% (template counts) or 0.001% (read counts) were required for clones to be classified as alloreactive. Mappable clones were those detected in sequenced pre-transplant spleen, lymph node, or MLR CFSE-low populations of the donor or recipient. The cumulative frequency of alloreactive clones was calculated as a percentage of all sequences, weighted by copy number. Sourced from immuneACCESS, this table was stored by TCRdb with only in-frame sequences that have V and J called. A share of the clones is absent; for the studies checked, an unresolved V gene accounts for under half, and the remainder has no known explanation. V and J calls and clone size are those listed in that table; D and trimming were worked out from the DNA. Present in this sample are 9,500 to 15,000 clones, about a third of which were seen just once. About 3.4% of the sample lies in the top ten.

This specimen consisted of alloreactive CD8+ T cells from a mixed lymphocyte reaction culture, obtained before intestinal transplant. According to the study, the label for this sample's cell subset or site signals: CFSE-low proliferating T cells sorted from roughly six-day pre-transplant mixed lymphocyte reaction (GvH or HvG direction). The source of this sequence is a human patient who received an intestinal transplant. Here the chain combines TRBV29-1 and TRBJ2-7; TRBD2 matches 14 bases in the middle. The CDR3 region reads CSVELGTSGSPEQYF. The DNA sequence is TGCAGCGTTGAGCTTGGGACTAGCGGGAGCCCCGAGCAGTACTTC.